The rows below give T cell receptor beta chains drawn from one sample of a study of T cell responses to AZD1222 COVID-19 vaccine. Clones were sequenced by immunoSEQ multiplex PCR, and TCRdb holds only the in-frame ones, with some missing. This sample has about 140,000 clones; about 89% occur once, and the top ten carry approximately 4.5%. This sample comprised peripheral blood, obtained on day 0 of AZD1222 vaccination. Receptor source: an adult in good health. CDR3s include the opening cysteine and the closing phenylalanine or tryptophan. D genes are given only for firm matches. Only some rows state a clone size, as once, few, many or a class for expanded clones.

cdr3_aa,cdr3_nt,clone_size,d_call,j_call,v_call,cdr3_length
CASSVEGISPLHF,TGTGCCAGCAGCGTAGAGGGGATTTCACCCCTCCACTTT,NA,NA,TRBJ1-6,TRBV9,13
CASRDGSRYGYTF,TGTGCCAGCCGAGACGGCAGCCGTTATGGCTACACCTTC,NA,NA,TRBJ1-2,TRBV25-1,13
CASSVDGGDQPQHF,TGTGCCAGCAGCGTAGACGGGGGAGATCAGCCCCAGCATTTT,NA,NA,TRBJ1-5,TRBV9,14
CATSRGAGSYGYTF,TGTGCCACCAGCAGAGGTGCAGGGTCCTATGGCTACACCTTC,NA,NA,TRBJ1-2,TRBV15,14
CASSFRENSPLHF,TGTGCCAGCAGCTTTAGAGAAAATTCACCCCTCCACTTT,NA,NA,TRBJ1-6,TRBV7-6,13
CASIHQTGGQTYEQYF,TGTGCCAGCATCCACCAAACAGGGGGACAAACCTACGAGCAGTACTTC,NA,TRBD1,TRBJ2-7,TRBV28,16
CASSQGAKNIQYF,TGTGCCAGCAGCCAGGGGGCCAAAAACATTCAGTACTTC,NA,NA,TRBJ2-4,TRBV27,13
CSAELPMGQYF,TGCAGCGCCGAACTTCCAATGGGCCAGTACTTC,NA,NA,TRBJ2-5,TRBV29-1,11
CASSRDNTGTEAFF,TGCGCCAGCAGTCGAGACAACACAGGGACTGAAGCTTTCTTT,NA,NA,TRBJ1-1,TRBV10-1,14
CAWTGYGNTIYF,TGTGCCTGGACAGGGTATGGAAACACCATATATTTT,NA,NA,TRBJ1-3,TRBV30,12
CASSQATGYGYTF,TGCGCCAGCAGCCAAGCAACAGGCTATGGCTACACCTTC,NA,NA,TRBJ1-2,TRBV4-1,13
CASSPLAGLAPAGYEQYF,TGTGCCAGCAGCCCTCTCGCGGGACTAGCCCCCGCGGGCTACGAGCAGTACTTC,NA,TRBD2,TRBJ2-7,TRBV3-1/TRBV3-2,18
CASSSYLFGGNYGYTF,TGTGCCAGCAGTTCTTACCTTTTCGGCGGTAACTATGGCTACACCTTC,NA,NA,TRBJ1-2,TRBV27,16
CASSWWTASDGQFF,TGTGCCAGCAGCTGGTGGACAGCCTCCGATGGGCAGTTCTTC,once,NA,TRBJ2-1,TRBV11-1,14
CASSKVGGQGGKNTEAFF,TGTGCCAGCAGCAAAGTGGGGGGACAGGGAGGGAAGAACACTGAAGCTTTCTTT,NA,NA,TRBJ1-1,TRBV21-1,18
CASSQGPLKDEQYF,TGCGCCAGCAGCCAAGGCCCTTTAAAGGACGAGCAGTACTTC,NA,NA,TRBJ2-7,TRBV4-1,14
CASNGVWGYGYTF,TGTGCCAGCAATGGGGTCTGGGGCTATGGCTACACCTTC,NA,NA,TRBJ1-2,TRBV21-1,13
CASSSDWLEAFF,TGTGCCAGCAGCTCCGATTGGCTTGAAGCTTTCTTT,NA,NA,TRBJ1-1,TRBV7-9,12
CATIGEWITEAFF,TGTGCCACCATCGGGGAGTGGATCACTGAAGCTTTCTTT,NA,NA,TRBJ1-1,TRBV24-1,13
CASSQSPGLAGVTSYYEQYF,TGTGCCAGCAGCCAATCCCCTGGACTAGCGGGGGTCACTTCCTACTACGAGCAGTACTTC,NA,TRBD2,TRBJ2-7,TRBV4-2,20
CAISDSGAEGSSYNEQFF,TGTGCCATCAGTGACTCCGGGGCGGAAGGGAGCTCCTACAATGAGCAGTTCTTC,NA,NA,TRBJ2-1,TRBV10-3,18
CASSEFSDRVTDTQYF,TGCGCCAGCAGTGAATTCTCGGACAGAGTCACAGATACGCAGTATTTT,few,NA,TRBJ2-3,TRBV10-1,16
CASSEGPEGNQPQHF,TGTGCCAGCAGTGAAGGCCCTGAGGGCAATCAGCCCCAGCATTTT,once,NA,TRBJ1-5,TRBV6-1,15
CASSLARKANYGYTF,TGTGCCAGCAGCTTAGCACGGAAAGCTAACTATGGCTACACCTTC,NA,NA,TRBJ1-2,TRBV11-2,15
CASSHSTEAFF,TGTGCCAGCAGCCATAGCACTGAAGCTTTCTTT,NA,NA,TRBJ1-1,TRBV27,11
CASSLEGRRAFF,TGTGCCAGCAGCTTAGAGGGAAGGCGAGCTTTCTTT,once,NA,TRBJ1-1,TRBV11-2,12
CAWSLGQGVGYTF,TGTGCCTGGAGCCTGGGACAGGGGGTTGGCTACACCTTC,NA,TRBD1,TRBJ1-2,TRBV30,13
CASSLGGFSYEQYF,TGTGCCAGCAGCTTAGGGGGTTTCTCCTACGAGCAGTACTTC,NA,NA,TRBJ2-7,TRBV7-3,14
CASSSAAPSTDTQYF,TGTGCCAGCAGTTCCGCGGCGCCTAGCACAGATACGCAGTATTTT,NA,NA,TRBJ2-3,TRBV6-6,15
CASSHLRNEQFF,TGTGCCAGCAGCCACCTCCGCAATGAGCAGTTCTTC,NA,NA,TRBJ2-1,TRBV12-3/TRBV12-4,12
CASSYSLSSFEKLFF,TGTGCCAGCAGTTACTCGTTGAGTAGTTTTGAAAAACTGTTTTTT,NA,NA,TRBJ1-4,TRBV6-5,15
CASSLRTDTQYF,TGTGCCAGCAGCCTCCGCACAGATACGCAGTATTTT,NA,NA,TRBJ2-3,TRBV3-1/TRBV3-2,12
CASSLQRMSSYEQYF,TGTGCCAGCAGTTTACAGCGGATGAGCTCCTACGAGCAGTACTTC,once,NA,TRBJ2-7,TRBV27,15
CASNARETDTQYF,TGTGCCAGCAATGCAAGGGAGACGGATACGCAGTATTTT,NA,NA,TRBJ2-3,TRBV28,13
CASSPPGYPFNEQFF,TGTGCCAGCTCCCCCCCGGGATACCCCTTCAATGAGCAGTTCTTC,NA,NA,TRBJ2-1,TRBV18,15
CASSLVHGYGYTF,TGTGCCAGCAGCTTAGTGCATGGTTATGGCTACACCTTC,NA,NA,TRBJ1-2,TRBV7-2,13
CASSIVRRDTQYF,TGTGCCAGTAGTATAGTTAGGCGGGATACGCAGTATTTT,once,NA,TRBJ2-3,TRBV19,13
CASSQGAYGYTF,TGTGCCAGCAGTCAAGGGGCCTATGGCTACACCTTC,NA,NA,TRBJ1-2,TRBV6-2/TRBV6-3,12
CASSLWGEQFF,TGCGCCAGCAGCTTGTGGGGTGAGCAGTTCTTC,NA,NA,TRBJ2-1,TRBV5-1,11
CASSLTPRGNEKLFF,TGTGCCAGCAGCTTGACCCCGCGGGGTAATGAAAAACTGTTTTTT,NA,NA,TRBJ1-4,TRBV27,15
CASSHLRLGYEGYTF,TGTGCCAGCAGCCATCTTAGATTGGGATATGAGGGCTACACCTTC,NA,NA,TRBJ1-2,TRBV7-9,15
CASSSGTGSYEQYF,TGCGCCAGCAGCTCCGGGACGGGATCCTACGAGCAGTACTTC,NA,NA,TRBJ2-7,TRBV5-1,14
CASSEGGTYEKLFF,TGTGCCAGCAGTGAAGGCGGGACCTATGAAAAACTGTTTTTT,NA,NA,TRBJ1-4,TRBV2,14
CASSATRGNYGYTF,TGTGCCAGCAGCGCCACCCGGGGGAACTATGGCTACACCTTC,NA,NA,TRBJ1-2,TRBV7-9,14
CASSNSQGSVEAFF,TGTGCCAGCTCAAACTCGCAGGGATCTGTAGAAGCTTTCTTT,NA,NA,TRBJ1-1,TRBV18,14
CASKGTGGYNSPLHF,TGCGCCAGCAAAGGGACAGGGGGCTATAATTCACCCCTCCACTTT,NA,TRBD1,TRBJ1-6,TRBV5-1,15
CASSSRGANLAASTLHF,TGTGCCAGCAGCTCCCGTGGCGCCAATCTAGCGGCGTCAACCCTCCACTTT,few,NA,TRBJ1-6,TRBV11-2,17
CASSKRGDTDTQYF,TGCGCCAGCTCTAAGCGGGGAGACACAGATACGCAGTATTTT,NA,TRBD2,TRBJ2-3,TRBV5-1,14
CASSLEEVNYGYTF,TGTGCCAGCAGCTTAGAAGAGGTGAACTATGGCTACACCTTC,NA,NA,TRBJ1-2,TRBV7-8,14
CASSQDGSNSPLHF,TGTGCCAGCAGCCAAGATGGGTCTAATTCACCCCTCCACTTT,NA,NA,TRBJ1-6,TRBV3-1/TRBV3-2,14
CASSPGQSSTDTQYF,TGTGCCAGCTCACCCGGACAGAGTAGCACAGATACGCAGTATTTT,few,NA,TRBJ2-3,TRBV18,15
CASSERTEGTGELFF,TGTGCCAGCAGTGAAAGGACAGAGGGCACCGGGGAGCTGTTTTTT,NA,NA,TRBJ2-2,TRBV6-1,15
CASSYGGSEAFF,TGTGCCAGCAGCTATGGGGGGTCTGAAGCTTTCTTT,few,NA,TRBJ1-1,TRBV5-6,12